These T cell receptor beta chains were read from a single sample in a study of cytomegalovirus exposure and HLA in healthy donors. TCRdb's copy holds only in-frame clones and misses some; the assay was immunoSEQ multiplex PCR. The profile covers 110,000 to 150,000 clones, with about four fifths appearing a single time and about 4.4% taken by the ten largest. Sequencing was carried out using PBMCs. The receptor set was obtained from a man aged 40-49 years in good health and CMV-seronegative. CDR3s include the opening cysteine and the closing phenylalanine or tryptophan. A D gene is named only where the DNA matches it firmly. The size of a clone is reported for some rows only, either as once, few or many, or as a class for expanded clones.

D	size	J	V	CDR3	DNA
NA	NA	TRBJ1-5	TRBV7-9	CASSPSWGGASNQPQHF	TGTGCCAGCAGCCCCTCTTGGGGGGGCGCGAGCAATCAGCCCCAGCATTTT
NA	NA	TRBJ2-2	TRBV18	CASSQDSYTGELFF	TGTGCCAGCTCACAGGACAGTTACACCGGGGAGCTGTTTTTT
TRBD1	NA	TRBJ2-3	TRBV9	CASSVEGARARDTQYF	TGTGCCAGCAGCGTAGAGGGGGCTCGAGCACGAGATACGCAGTATTTT
NA	few	TRBJ1-1	TRBV4-3	CASSLEGNTEAFF	TGCGCCAGCAGCCTGGAGGGGAACACTGAAGCTTTCTTT
TRBD1	NA	TRBJ2-7	TRBV13	CASSLLSFGTGVQNEQYF	TGTGCCAGCAGCTTACTCAGTTTTGGGACAGGGGTGCAAAACGAGCAGTACTTC
NA	NA	TRBJ2-5	TRBV5-1	CASSLLLGPQETQYF	TGCGCCAGCAGCTTGCTGTTGGGCCCACAAGAGACCCAGTACTTC
NA	NA	TRBJ1-3	TRBV21-1	CASSHRDSSGNTIYF	TGTGCCAGCAGCCACCGGGACAGCTCTGGAAACACCATATATTTT
TRBD1	NA	TRBJ1-1	TRBV28	CASSLDRGRITEAFF	TGTGCCAGCAGTTTGGACAGGGGGCGAATCACTGAAGCTTTCTTT
TRBD1	NA	TRBJ1-6	TRBV6-1	CASSDSQGDSPLHF	TGTGCCAGCAGTGATTCACAGGGGGATTCACCCCTCCACTTT
NA	NA	TRBJ2-2	TRBV9	CASGVTTPGTGELFF	TGTGCCAGCGGGGTGACTACACCAGGCACCGGGGAGCTGTTTTTT
NA	NA	TRBJ1-2	TRBV4-1	CASSQSSQSYGYTF	TGCGCCAGCAGCCAGTCCAGTCAATCCTATGGCTACACCTTC
TRBD2	NA	TRBJ2-7	TRBV10-3	CAISERAGGPLYSYEQYF	TGTGCCATCAGTGAGCGAGCGGGGGGTCCCCTCTACTCCTACGAGCAGTACTTC
TRBD1	NA	TRBJ1-5	TRBV7-2	CASSLDRGPNQPQHF	TGTGCCAGCAGCCTTGACAGGGGGCCCAATCAGCCCCAGCATTTT
NA	NA	TRBJ2-3	TRBV19	CASSIGGSTDTQYF	TGTGCCAGTAGTATCGGGGGAAGCACAGATACGCAGTATTTT
NA	NA	TRBJ2-3	TRBV5-1	CASSLQGPDTQYF	TGCGCCAGCAGCTTGCAGGGGCCAGATACGCAGTATTTT
NA	NA	TRBJ2-1	TRBV6-5	CASSYAEYNEQFF	TGTGCCAGCAGTTACGCAGAATACAATGAGCAGTTCTTC
TRBD2	NA	TRBJ2-1	TRBV27	CASYRAGVRNEQFF	TGTGCCAGTTACCGAGCGGGGGTAAGGAATGAGCAGTTCTTC